This entry is about one T cell receptor (beta chain). As yet, its antigen is unknown. CDR1 is GTSNPN, CDR2 SVGIG, per germline (reference sequence). The CDR3 length is 17 residues. This specimen belongs to a study of shared clonotypes between healthy human individuals. Authors' methods: As immunoSEQ supplied junction-only sequences (without quality scores), filtering differed. Here immunoSEQ multiplex PCR was the method, and the copy in TCRdb shows in-frame clones only, minus some. Clone size and V and J calls were adopted from that table, with D and trimming inferred from the DNA. The sample comprises roughly 1,100,000 clones, about 76% of which are singletons, and around 1.5% rests with the top ten. Findings and caveats of the study: How much donors shared clonotypes was expected to be affected by sequencing depth.

Sequenced input: memory CD4+ T cells sorted from blood. The subset was: CD45RA-negative fraction. This TCR was recovered from a young man in good health. The chain links TRBV30 to TRBJ2-2; tentatively, D is TRBD2 (7 bases). The CDR3 region has the DNA TGTGCTGGGCCCGCCTCCCCGGGGGGCTTCGACACCGGGGAGCTGTTTTTT. This encodes CAGPASPGGFDTGELFF.